The clone carrying this TCR beta chain was seen a few times. Its antigen is currently unknown. There were only healthy Caucasians among the donors. This record comes from a study of identical twins. The study's findings and limits: It was out-of-frame TCR alpha sharing in monozygotic twins that models underestimated.

CDR1 DFQATT and CDR2 SNEGSKA come from the germline V gene (reference sequence). V gave up 1 base and J gave up 1 base, with 7 bases separating them. The CDR3 has 13 amino acids. TCRdb redid the calling of the 5' RACE reads with MiXCR, one entry per CDR3 protein. The sample has just under 550,000 distinct CDR3 sequences, nearly 15% seen once. These data also formed part of another study, on yellow fever vaccine responses in identical twins.

The source is a young woman in good health. V is TRBV20-1 and J is TRBJ2-5, with no clear D. The sequenced sample was CD4+ T cells sorted from blood. The CDR3 reads CSARGISQETQYF. The CDR3 region has the DNA TGCAGTGCTAGAGGTATCTCCCAAGAGACCCAGTACTTC.